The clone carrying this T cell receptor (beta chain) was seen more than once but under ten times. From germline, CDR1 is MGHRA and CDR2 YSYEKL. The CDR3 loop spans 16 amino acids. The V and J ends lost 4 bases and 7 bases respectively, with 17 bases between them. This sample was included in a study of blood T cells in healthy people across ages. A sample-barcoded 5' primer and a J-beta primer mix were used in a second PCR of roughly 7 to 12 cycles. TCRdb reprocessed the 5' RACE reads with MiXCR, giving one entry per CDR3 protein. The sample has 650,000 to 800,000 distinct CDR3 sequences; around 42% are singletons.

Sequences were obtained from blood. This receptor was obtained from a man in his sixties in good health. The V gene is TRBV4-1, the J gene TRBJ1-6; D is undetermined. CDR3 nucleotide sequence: TGCGCCAGCAGCCTCGAGCCGGGCAGCCCAAATTCACCCCTCCACTTT. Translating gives CASSLEPGSPNSPLHF.